Listed here are 27 T cell receptor beta chains from one sample, sequenced in a study of T cell changes during pregnancy in multiple sclerosis. This table comes from immunoSEQ multiplex PCR, and its TCRdb copy is limited to in-frame clones, with some not included. The sample holds about 20,000 clones, roughly nine tenths seen once. The starting material was CD8+ T cells from peripheral blood mononuclear cells, obtained after pregnancy. Receptors were obtained from a female donor in good health, enrolled as a control in a pregnancy study.

V is TRBV5-6 and J is TRBJ2-1, with TRBD2 identical over 11 bases. Germline trimming cut 0 bases from V and 8 bases from J; bases unmatched to any gene: 7. This CDR3 has 16 amino acids. Germline V gene sequence: CDR1 SGHDT, CDR2 YYEEEE. Written as DNA, the CDR3 is TGTGCCAGCAGCTTGGACCGGGGGGGACTAGCGGATGAGCAGTTCTTC. Translating gives CASSLDRGGLADEQFF. The full variable domain, rest sourced from reference TRBV5-6 and TRBJ2-1, is DAGVTQSPTHLIKTRGQQVTLRCSPKSGHDTVSWYQQALGQGPQFIFQYYEEEERQRGNFPDRFSGHQFPNYSSELNVNALLLGDSALYLCASSLDRGGLADEQFFGPGTRLTVL.

V gene TRBV27 combines with J gene TRBJ2-6; TRBD1 matches at 9 bases. V lost 3 bases, J lost 3 bases, and 12 bases stayed unmatched. The CDR3 has 19 amino acids. The germline CDR1 and CDR2 sequences are MNHEY and SMNVEV (reference sequence). The CDR3, as DNA: TGTGCCAGCAGTTTGTCCGGGACAGGGTTATCTCGTGGGGCCAACGTCCTGACTTTC. Encoded protein: CASSLSGTGLSRGANVLTF.

This chain joins TRBV29-1 and TRBJ1-2; D is ambiguous. This CDR3 comprises 11 residues. The ends were cut back, 3 bases at V and 4 bases at J, with 6 bases in the middle. Germline CDR1 is SQVTM and CDR2 is ANQGSEA. The CDR3 nucleotides are TGCAGCGTTGACTCCAGCTATGGCTACACCTTC. This gives the protein CSVDSSYGYTF.

The chain links TRBV6-1 to TRBJ2-7; D is undetermined. The V and J ends lost 7 bases and 1 base respectively, with 11 bases between them. Germline V CDR1 and CDR2: MNHNS, SASEGT. The CDR3 has 13 residues. CDR3 amino acids: CASTGLVSYEQYF. In DNA form, the CDR3 reads TGTGCCAGCACGGGTTTGGTTTCCTACGAGCAGTACTTC.

The rearrangement uses TRBV7-9 and TRBJ2-1; maybe TRBD1 (5 bases). CDR1 is SEHNR and CDR2 is FQNEAQ in the germline V gene (reference sequence). CDR3 length: 15 amino acids. Trimming shortened V by 0 bases and J by 8 bases, and 14 bases separated the two germline ends. Here the CDR3 DNA reads TGTGCCAGCAGCTTAGCGACTCAGGGAAGCGATGAGCAGTTCTTC. Translation gives CASSLATQGSDEQFF.

In this sample, this clone turned up once. The chain joins TRBV7-6 to TRBJ2-7; D is possibly TRBD2 (6 bases). There are 14 residues in the CDR3. Trimming removed 4 bases at V and 5 bases at J, with 15 bases between. CDR1 SGHVS and CDR2 FNYEAQ come from the germline V gene. The CDR3 protein is CASSSRRESHEQYF. The CDR3 DNA sequence: TGTGCCAGCAGCTCCAGGAGGGAGTCCCACGAGCAGTACTTC.

The gene calls are TRBV19 and TRBJ1-2; a weak D match, TRBD1 (6 bases). CDR3 length: 12 residues. The germline CDR1 and CDR2 sequences are LNHDA and SQIVND (reference sequence). V was cut by 9 bases and J by 6 bases, with 14 bases left in between. CDR3 nucleotide sequence: TGTGCCAGCCCCCGGGGGGCGAATGGCTACACCTTC. This sequence encodes CASPRGANGYTF.

The chain links TRBV7-9 to TRBJ2-7; the match to TRBD2 covers 9 bases. This CDR3 has 15 residues. The germline V gene has CDR1 SEHNR and CDR2 FQNEAQ (reference sequence). The J segment lost 6 bases and the V segment lost 5 bases, leaving 11 bases of the junction unmatched. The CDR3 reads CASSPPGSGGSEQYF. CDR3 coding DNA: TGTGCCAGCAGCCCCCCCGGTAGCGGGGGTTCCGAGCAGTACTTC.

This clone appeared a single time. This chain links TRBV9 with TRBJ2-2, with D tentatively TRBD1 (5 bases). The V gene lost 0 bases and the J gene lost 6 bases, with 21 bases spanning the gap. Looked up from germline, CDR1 is SGDLS and CDR2 is YYNGEE. This CDR3 spans 18 amino acids. CDR3 DNA sequence: TGTGCCAGCAGCGTAGTAGGGGAAGGGCAGAGTCTAGCCGGGGAGCTGTTTTTT. Residues: CASSVVGEGQSLAGELFF.

In its sample, this clone was seen once. CDR3 sequence (DNA): TGTGCCAGTAGTATAACAGGGTATCAGCCCCAGCATTTT. This encodes CASSITGYQPQHF. The rearrangement links TRBV19 to TRBJ1-5, with D tentatively TRBD1 (6 bases). V shed 2 bases and J shed 5 bases, with 7 bases lying between them. Germline CDR1 is LNHDA and CDR2 is SQIVND (reference sequence). The CDR3 is 13 residues long.

J is TRBJ2-1 and V is TRBV12-5; the D is unclear. CDR1 is LGHNT, CDR2 FRNRAP, per germline. Trimming cost V 5 bases and J 0 bases, with 11 bases left between them. The length of the CDR3 is 15 residues. This CDR3 reads CASGPSPSSYNEQFF. The CDR3, as DNA: TGTGCTAGTGGTCCGAGTCCGTCCTCCTACAATGAGCAGTTCTTC.

V usage is TRBV6-5 and J usage is TRBJ1-4, with TRBD1 as a possible D gene (5 bases). Looked up from germline, CDR1 is MNHEY and CDR2 is SVGAGI. Trimming stripped 4 bases from V and 6 bases from J, with 18 bases between. The CDR3 sequence is 16 residues long. CDR3 sequence: CASSLSGTPVDEKLFF. CDR3 DNA sequence: TGTGCCAGCAGTTTGTCCGGGACTCCCGTAGATGAAAAACTGTTTTTT.

The chain couples TRBV7-9 to TRBJ2-4; D is possibly TRBD2 (6 bases). Per the germline V gene, CDR1 is SEHNR and CDR2 is FQNEAQ (reference sequence). The length of the CDR3 is 16 residues. With 5 bases removed from V and 0 bases from J, the gap between germline ends came to 14 bases. The CDR3, as DNA: TGTGCCAGCAGCCAACGAACGGGACTAGCCAAAAACATTCAGTACTTC. Its protein is CASSQRTGLAKNIQYF.

The rearrangement joins TRBV7-2 to TRBJ2-3; 9 nucleotides match TRBD2. The germline CDR1 and CDR2 sequences are SGHTA and FQGNSA. Trimming at V came to 5 bases and at J to 0 bases, leaving 12 bases not matched to a gene. The CDR3 consists of 18 residues. This chain's CDR3 is CASSPPQLAGFSTDTQYF. DNA for the CDR3: TGTGCCAGCAGCCCCCCGCAGCTAGCGGGATTTAGCACAGATACGCAGTATTTT.

This clone counts as medium-sized. The V and J genes are TRBV4-1 and TRBJ1-1; D gene unclear. V lost 1 base and J lost 6, with 9 bases in between. The CDR3 length is 13 residues. Germline V lookup: CDR1 MGHRA, CDR2 YSYEKL. CDR3 protein: CASSQAGGAEAFF. CDR3 DNA: TGCGCCAGCAGCCAAGCCGGCGGCGCTGAAGCTTTCTTT.

The chain uses TRBV7-9 and TRBJ2-7; D is perhaps TRBD2 (5 bases). V was pared by 3 bases and J by 0 bases, with 6 bases between. The CDR3 is 13 amino acids. Germline CDR1 reads SEHNR; CDR2 reads FQNEAQ (reference sequence). CDR3 protein: CASSFGDSYEQYF. The CDR3 DNA is TGTGCCAGCAGCTTCGGGGACTCCTACGAGCAGTACTTC. The variable domain in full, with the rest retrieved from reference TRBV7-9 and TRBJ2-7, is DTGVSQNPRHKITKRGQNVTFRCDPISEHNRLYWYRQTLGQGPEFLTYFQNEAQLEKSRLLSDRFSAERPKGSFSTLEIQRTEQGDSAMYLCASSFGDSYEQYFGPGTRLTVT.

The gene calls are TRBV4-1 and TRBJ2-4, with 8 bases identical to TRBD2. V shed 0 bases and J 1 base; nucleotides not matched to a gene: 8. The length of the CDR3 is 18 residues. Per the germline V gene, CDR1 is MGHRA and CDR2 is YSYEKL. CDR3 DNA sequence: TGCGCCAGCAGCCAAGACCCGGGGGGGGTGGCGGCCAAAAACATTCAGTACTTC. This sequence encodes CASSQDPGGVAAKNIQYF.

The gene calls are TRBV6-4 and TRBJ2-1; D perhaps matches TRBD2 (6 bases). V was clipped by 2 bases and J by 12 bases, with 26 bases between them. This CDR3 contains 17 residues. Looked up from germline, CDR1 is MRHNA and CDR2 is SNTAGT. This CDR3 is CASSDTPGGDVNVGQFF. CDR3 in DNA: TGTGCCAGCAGTGACACCCCCGGCGGGGACGTAAACGTGGGGCAGTTCTTC.

The table lists this clone with a few counts. V and J are TRBV15 and TRBJ1-1; TRBD1 might be the D (5 bases). The germline V gene encodes CDR1 LNHNV and CDR2 YYDKDF (reference sequence). Deletions cut 0 bases from V and 0 bases from J, with 11 bases between. The CDR3 runs 16 residues. CDR3 DNA sequence: TGTGCCACCAGCAGAGATCTGCAGGACATGAACACTGAAGCTTTCTTT. This gives the protein CATSRDLQDMNTEAFF.

This rearrangement joins TRBV5-6 to TRBJ1-1, with D possibly matching TRBD1 (6 bases). In germline, CDR1 is SGHDT, CDR2 YYEEEE. With 4 bases removed from V and 7 bases from J, the gap between germline ends came to 8 bases. The CDR3 loop spans 11 amino acids. CDR3 coding DNA: TGTGCCAGCAGCACGGACAGTGAAGCTTTCTTT. This translates into CASSTDSEAFF.

CDR3 nucleotide sequence: TGTGCCAGTAGACAGGGACTAGCGGGGGGAGATACGCAGTATTTT. Amino acid sequence: CASRQGLAGGDTQYF. V and J are TRBV19 and TRBJ2-3; 15 nucleotides align to TRBD2. J lost 5 bases, V lost 6 bases, and 3 bases had no gene match. Germline V gene data show CDR1 as LNHDA and CDR2 as SQIVND (reference sequence). The CDR3 is 15 amino acids.

The chain recombines TRBV7-2 with TRBJ2-7; TRBD1 agrees at 8 bases. The CDR3 covers 15 residues. After removal of 5 bases from V and 4 bases from J, the junction contained 10 bases not matched to a gene. The germline V gene has CDR1 SGHTA and CDR2 FQGNSA. In DNA, the CDR3 is TGTGCCAGCAGCCCTCGATCCAGGGGGCCTTACGAGCAGTACTTC. Its translation is CASSPRSRGPYEQYF. Full variable domain (remainder filled in from reference TRBV7-2 and TRBJ2-7): GAGVSQSPSNKVTEKGKDVELRCDPISGHTALYWYRQSLGQGLEFLIYFQGNSAPDKSGLPSDRFSAERTGGSVSTLTIQRTQQEDSAVYLCASSPRSRGPYEQYFGPGTRLTVT.

The table lists this clone with a count of one. J is TRBJ2-7 and V is TRBV11-2, with 14 bases matching TRBD2. The CDR3 length is 17 residues. V was clipped by 4 bases and J by 2 bases; unmatched bases: 7. The V gene's germline CDR1 is SGHAT and CDR2 FQNNGV. In nucleotides, the CDR3 is TGTGCCAGCAGCTCGGGACTAGCGGGAGATATCACCTACGAGCAGTACTTC. It translates to CASSSGLAGDITYEQYF.

The chain is built from TRBV6-6 and TRBJ1-5, with TRBD1 matching over 8 bases. The CDR3 runs 16 residues. Losses at the gene ends were 2 bases for V and 3 bases for J; bases not matched to a gene: 6. Germline CDR1 is MNHNY and CDR2 is SVGAGI (reference sequence). The CDR3 sequence: CASSYPRDRSNQPQHF. CDR3 in DNA: TGTGCCAGCAGTTACCCCCGGGACAGGTCCAATCAGCCCCAGCATTTT.

This clone was detected a few times. This chain connects TRBV15 to TRBJ1-6, with 9 bases identical to TRBD1. The CDR3 length is 15 residues. Germline V gene data show CDR1 as LNHNV and CDR2 as YYDKDF (reference sequence). Losses at the gene ends were 4 bases for V and 7 bases for J; bases not matched to a gene: 5. The chain's CDR3 is CATSKDRGENSPLHF. The CDR3 DNA reads as TGTGCCACCAGCAAAGACAGGGGGGAGAATTCACCCCTCCACTTT. Drawing the rest from reference TRBV15 and TRBJ1-6, the complete variable domain is DAMVIQNPRYQVTQFGKPVTLSCSQTLNHNVMYWYQQKSSQAPKLLFHYYDKDFNNEADTPDNFQSRRPNTSFCFLDIRSPGLGDTAMYLCATSKDRGENSPLHFGNGTRLTVT.

The CDR3 nucleotides are TGTGCCACCAGCAGAGATGAGGCTAGCGGGTTATACAATGAGCAGTTCTTC. It codes for CATSRDEASGLYNEQFF. The V call is TRBV15, the J call TRBJ2-1; 8 bases agree with TRBD2. CDR3 size: 17 residues. Germline V lookup: CDR1 LNHNV, CDR2 YYDKDF (reference sequence). Trimming removed 0 bases from V and 4 bases from J; junction bases left unmatched: 8.

The genes are TRBV28 and TRBJ2-1; a weak D match, TRBD2 (5 bases). Trimming removed 3 bases from V and 7 bases from J, with 7 bases in between. The CDR3 spans 12 residues. Germline-derived CDR1 and CDR2 are MDHEN and SYDVKM. The CDR3 region is CASSLTGNEQFF. CDR3 sequence (DNA): TGTGCCAGCAGTTTGACGGGGAATGAGCAGTTCTTC.